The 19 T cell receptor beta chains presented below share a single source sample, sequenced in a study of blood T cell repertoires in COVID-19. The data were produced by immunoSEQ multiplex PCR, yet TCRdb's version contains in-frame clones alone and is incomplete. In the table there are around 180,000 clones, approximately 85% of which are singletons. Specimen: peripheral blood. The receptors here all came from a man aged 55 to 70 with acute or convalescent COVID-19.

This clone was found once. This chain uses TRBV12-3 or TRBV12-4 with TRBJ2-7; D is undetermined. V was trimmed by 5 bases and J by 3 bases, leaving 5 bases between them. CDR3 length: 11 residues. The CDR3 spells CASSASYEQYF. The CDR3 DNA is TGTGCCAGCAGTGCCAGCTACGAGCAGTACTTC.

The CDR3 bases are TGTGCCAGCTCACCACAGGGGTTTTCCTACAATGAGCAGTTCTTC. It is translated as CASSPQGFSYNEQFF. The rearrangement links TRBV18 to TRBJ2-1; D might be TRBD1 (5 bases). Trimming pared 1 base from V and 1 base from J, leaving 8 bases between. CDR3 size: 15 residues. The germline gives CDR1 KGHSH, CDR2 LQKENI. The whole variable domain, remainder taken from reference TRBV18 and TRBJ2-1, is NAGVMQNPRHLVRRRGQEARLRCSPMKGHSHVYWYRQLPEEGLKFMVYLQKENIIDESGMPKERFSAEFPKEGPSILRIQQVVRGDSAAYFCASSPQGFSYNEQFFGPGTRLTVL.

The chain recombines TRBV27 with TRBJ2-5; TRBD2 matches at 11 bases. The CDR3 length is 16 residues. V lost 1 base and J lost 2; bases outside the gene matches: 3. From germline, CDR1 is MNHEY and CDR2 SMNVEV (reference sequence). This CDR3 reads CASSLLAGGPQETQYF. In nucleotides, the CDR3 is TGTGCCAGCAGTTTATTAGCGGGAGGGCCACAAGAGACCCAGTACTTC.

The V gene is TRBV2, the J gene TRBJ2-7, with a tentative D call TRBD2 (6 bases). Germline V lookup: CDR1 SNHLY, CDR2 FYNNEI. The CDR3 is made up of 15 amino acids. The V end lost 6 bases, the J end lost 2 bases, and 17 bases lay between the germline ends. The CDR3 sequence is CASSPGGGQTYEQYF. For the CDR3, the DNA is TGTGCCAGCAGCCCCGGGGGAGGTCAGACCTACGAGCAGTACTTC.

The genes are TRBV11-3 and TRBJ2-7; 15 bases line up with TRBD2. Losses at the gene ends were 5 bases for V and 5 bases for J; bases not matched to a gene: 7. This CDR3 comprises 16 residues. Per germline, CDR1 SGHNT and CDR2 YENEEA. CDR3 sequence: CASSGGTSGRIDEQYF. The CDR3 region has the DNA TGTGCCAGCAGCGGGGGGACTAGCGGGAGGATCGACGAGCAGTACTTC.

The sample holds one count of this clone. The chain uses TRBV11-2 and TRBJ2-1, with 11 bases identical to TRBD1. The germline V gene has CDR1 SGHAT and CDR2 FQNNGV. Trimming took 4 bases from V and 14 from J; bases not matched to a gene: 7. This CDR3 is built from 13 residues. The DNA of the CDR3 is TGTGCCAGCAGCTCAGTTAGGACAGGGGGCGAGTTCTTC. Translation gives CASSSVRTGGEFF.

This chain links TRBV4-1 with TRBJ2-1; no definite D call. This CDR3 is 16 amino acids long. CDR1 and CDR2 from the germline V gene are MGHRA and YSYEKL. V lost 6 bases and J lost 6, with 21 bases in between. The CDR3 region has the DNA TGCGCCAGCAGTCCTAAGTACACCCACCCGGGCAATGAGCAGTTCTTC. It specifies CASSPKYTHPGNEQFF.

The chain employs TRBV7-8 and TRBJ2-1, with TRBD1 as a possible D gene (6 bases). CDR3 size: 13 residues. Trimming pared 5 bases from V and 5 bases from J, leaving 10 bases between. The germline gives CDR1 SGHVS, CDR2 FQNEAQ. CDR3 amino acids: CASSRDRHNEQFF. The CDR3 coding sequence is TGTGCCAGCAGCCGTGACAGGCACAATGAGCAGTTCTTC.

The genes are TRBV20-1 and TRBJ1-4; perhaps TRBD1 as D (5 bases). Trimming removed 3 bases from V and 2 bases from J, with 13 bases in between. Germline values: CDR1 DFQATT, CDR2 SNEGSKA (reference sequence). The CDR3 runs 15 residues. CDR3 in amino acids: CSASRRTSTNEKLFF. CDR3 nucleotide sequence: TGCAGTGCTAGTCGACGGACAAGTACTAATGAAAAACTGTTTTTT.

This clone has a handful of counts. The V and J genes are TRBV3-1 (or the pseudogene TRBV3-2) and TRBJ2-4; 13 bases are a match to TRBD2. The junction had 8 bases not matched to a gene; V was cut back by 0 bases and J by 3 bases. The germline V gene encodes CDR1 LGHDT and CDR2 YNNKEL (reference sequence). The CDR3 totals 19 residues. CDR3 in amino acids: CASSQDWTSGSWGKNIQYF. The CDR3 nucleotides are TGTGCCAGCAGCCAAGATTGGACTAGCGGGAGTTGGGGCAAAAACATTCAGTACTTC.

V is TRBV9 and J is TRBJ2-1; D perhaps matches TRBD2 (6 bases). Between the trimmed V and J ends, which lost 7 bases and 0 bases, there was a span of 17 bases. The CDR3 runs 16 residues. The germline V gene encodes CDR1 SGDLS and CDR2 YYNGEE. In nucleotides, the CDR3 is TGTGCCAGCCGCCCCTTAGCGGCCAGCTCCTACAATGAGCAGTTCTTC. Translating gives CASRPLAASSYNEQFF.

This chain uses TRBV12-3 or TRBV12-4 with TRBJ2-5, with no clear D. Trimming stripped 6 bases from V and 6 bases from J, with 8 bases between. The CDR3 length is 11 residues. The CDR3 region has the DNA TGTGCCAGCAGCACACGTCAGACCCAGTACTTC. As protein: CASSTRQTQYF.

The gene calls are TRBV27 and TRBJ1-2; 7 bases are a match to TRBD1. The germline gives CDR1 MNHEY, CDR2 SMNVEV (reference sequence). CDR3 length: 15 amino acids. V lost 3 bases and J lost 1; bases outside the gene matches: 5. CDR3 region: CASSLRGLFNYGYTF. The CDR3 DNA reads TGTGCCAGCAGTTTGAGGGGGCTTTTTAACTATGGCTACACCTTC.

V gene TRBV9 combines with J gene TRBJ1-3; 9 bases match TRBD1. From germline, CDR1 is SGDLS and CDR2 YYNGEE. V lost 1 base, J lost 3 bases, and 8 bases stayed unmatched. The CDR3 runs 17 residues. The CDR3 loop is CASSVTGQGLGGNTIYF. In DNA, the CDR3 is TGTGCCAGCAGCGTAACTGGACAGGGGCTAGGTGGAAACACCATATATTTT.

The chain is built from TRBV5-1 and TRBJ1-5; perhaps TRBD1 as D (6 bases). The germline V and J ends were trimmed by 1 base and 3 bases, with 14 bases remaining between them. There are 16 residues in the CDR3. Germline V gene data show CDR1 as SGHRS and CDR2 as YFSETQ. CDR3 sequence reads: CASSLQPQGINQPQHF. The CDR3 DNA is TGCGCCAGCAGCTTGCAACCACAGGGTATCAATCAGCCCCAGCATTTT.

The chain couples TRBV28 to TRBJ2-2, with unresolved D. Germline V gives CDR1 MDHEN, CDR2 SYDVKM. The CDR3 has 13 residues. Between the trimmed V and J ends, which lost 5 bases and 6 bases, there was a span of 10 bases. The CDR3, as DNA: TGTGCCAGCAGTAAAATCCTTCCCGGGGAGCTGTTTTTT. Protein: CASSKILPGELFF.

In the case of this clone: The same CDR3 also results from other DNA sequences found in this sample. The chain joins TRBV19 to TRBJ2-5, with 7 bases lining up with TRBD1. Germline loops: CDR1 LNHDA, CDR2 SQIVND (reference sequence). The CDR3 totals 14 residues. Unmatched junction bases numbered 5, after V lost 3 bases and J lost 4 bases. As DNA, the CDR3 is TGTGCCAGTAGTATGCGGACAGGACGAGAGACCCAGTACTTC. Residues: CASSMRTGRETQYF.

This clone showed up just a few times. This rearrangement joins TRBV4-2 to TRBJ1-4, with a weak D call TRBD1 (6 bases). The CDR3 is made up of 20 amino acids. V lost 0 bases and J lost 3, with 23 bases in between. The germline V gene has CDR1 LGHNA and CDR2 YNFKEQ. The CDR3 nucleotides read TGTGCCAGCAGCCAAGATCTAATCCTTGGGTCGGACAGCTCTAATGAAAAACTGTTTTTT. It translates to CASSQDLILGSDSSNEKLFF.

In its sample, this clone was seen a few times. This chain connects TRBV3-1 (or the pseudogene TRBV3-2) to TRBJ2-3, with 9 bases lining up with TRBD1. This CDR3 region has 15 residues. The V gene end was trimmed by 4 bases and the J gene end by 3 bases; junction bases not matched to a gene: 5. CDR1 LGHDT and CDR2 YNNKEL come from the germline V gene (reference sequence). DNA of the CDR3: TGTGCCAGCAGCCCGACAGGGGGGTGGACAGATACGCAGTATTTT. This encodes CASSPTGGWTDTQYF.